Listed below are T cell receptor beta chains from one sample, sequenced in a study of graft-versus-host responses after intestinal transplantation. TCRdb keeps only in-frame clones here, not all; method: immunoSEQ multiplex PCR. In the table there are approximately 20,000 clones, 86% of which are singletons. The material sequenced was bone marrow, taken around 120 days after transplant. The receptor source for this set is a human patient who received an intestinal transplant, so some T cells may come from the graft donor. Each CDR3 is given with its conserved first and last residue. Fields, in order: CDR3 protein, clone size, V gene, J gene. Only part of the rows carry a size: once, few, many, or a class if the clone is expanded.

cdr3_aa: CASSESKVPATDTQYF; clone_size: NA; v_call: TRBV10-1; j_call: TRBJ2-3
cdr3_aa: CASSQDRGQPQHF; clone_size: NA; v_call: TRBV4-1; j_call: TRBJ1-5
cdr3_aa: CASSNQLAGDGYEQYF; clone_size: NA; v_call: TRBV18; j_call: TRBJ2-7
cdr3_aa: CASSGQGTDTQYF; clone_size: NA; v_call: TRBV6-4; j_call: TRBJ2-3
cdr3_aa: CASSLTGGTGELFF; clone_size: few; v_call: TRBV7-3; j_call: TRBJ2-2
cdr3_aa: CASNTLGGIDQPQHF; clone_size: NA; v_call: TRBV19; j_call: TRBJ1-5
cdr3_aa: CAISESRGRTNTEAFF; clone_size: NA; v_call: TRBV10-3; j_call: TRBJ1-1
cdr3_aa: CASSVSSGGTDTQYF; clone_size: NA; v_call: TRBV6-4; j_call: TRBJ2-3
cdr3_aa: CASSDRENNEQFF; clone_size: NA; v_call: TRBV6-4; j_call: TRBJ2-1
cdr3_aa: CASSTTYEQYF; clone_size: NA; v_call: TRBV19; j_call: NA
cdr3_aa: CASSPGGVYNQPQHF; clone_size: few; v_call: TRBV5-1; j_call: TRBJ1-5
cdr3_aa: CASSLRSSGHSGANVLTF; clone_size: NA; v_call: TRBV5-4; j_call: TRBJ2-6
cdr3_aa: CASSCGREAEQFF; clone_size: NA; v_call: TRBV6-5; j_call: TRBJ2-1
cdr3_aa: CASSPGTRREQYF; clone_size: once; v_call: TRBV5-4; j_call: TRBJ2-7
cdr3_aa: CAWSREDVFAFF; clone_size: NA; v_call: TRBV30; j_call: TRBJ1-1
cdr3_aa: CASSYKGHSGPPLHF; clone_size: NA; v_call: TRBV6-6; j_call: TRBJ1-6
cdr3_aa: CASSNGTLYQPQHF; clone_size: NA; v_call: TRBV5-5; j_call: TRBJ1-5
cdr3_aa: CASRASSVSYNEQFF; clone_size: NA; v_call: TRBV2; j_call: TRBJ2-1
cdr3_aa: CASRYHRGINTGELFF; clone_size: NA; v_call: TRBV6-5; j_call: TRBJ2-2
cdr3_aa: CASSPQHWDEQYF; clone_size: NA; v_call: TRBV18; j_call: TRBJ2-7
cdr3_aa: CASSPRASWDDEQYF; clone_size: NA; v_call: TRBV7-9; j_call: TRBJ2-7
cdr3_aa: CASSEWGPPRTVYEQYF; clone_size: few; v_call: TRBV6-1; j_call: TRBJ2-7
cdr3_aa: CASSFPLTRDRGGNEQFF; clone_size: NA; v_call: TRBV11-2; j_call: TRBJ2-1
cdr3_aa: CASGTGAEAGAYGHTF; clone_size: once; v_call: TRBV19; j_call: TRBJ1-2
cdr3_aa: CASNVDSGGSYNEQFF; clone_size: NA; v_call: TRBV9; j_call: TRBJ2-1